Listed below are T cell receptor beta chains from one sample, sequenced in a study of identical twins. TCRdb fed the 5' RACE reads into MiXCR, producing one record per CDR3 protein. The sample consists of 470,000 or so distinct CDR3 sequences, less than 25% of them appearing once. Separately, the same data were catalogued under a study of T cells expressing NK-cell markers.

The sequencing input was CD4+ T cells sorted from blood. The receptors derive from a woman aged 18-29 years in good health. Each CDR3 is given with its conserved first and last residue. The D gene is left open where the match is weak. For some rows the clone size is stated as once, few or many, or as a class when expanded; others skip it.

cdr3_aa,cdr3_nt,d_call,cdr3_length,j_call,v_call,clone_size
CATSRDGGAGEGETQYF,TGTGCCACCAGCAGAGATGGAGGAGCGGGAGAAGGGGAGACCCAGTACTTC,TRBD2,17,TRBJ2-5,TRBV15,few
CASSENPGASTEAFF,TGTGCCAGCAGTGAAAACCCCGGGGCAAGCACTGAAGCTTTCTTT,.,15,TRBJ1-1,TRBV6-1,.
CSVQYQNGEKLFF,TGCAGCGTTCAGTACCAGAACGGGGAAAAACTGTTTTTT,.,13,TRBJ1-4,TRBV29-1,.
CAISANPSSGELFF,TGTGCCATCAGTGCTAACCCCAGTTCCGGGGAGCTGTTTTTT,.,14,TRBJ2-2,TRBV10-3,few
CASSAGLAVYNEQFF,TGTGCCAGCAGCGCCGGACTAGCGGTCTACAATGAGCAGTTCTTC,TRBD2,15,TRBJ2-1,TRBV9,.
CSVEKQITDTQYF,TGCAGCGTTGAAAAACAGATCACAGATACGCAGTATTTT,.,13,TRBJ2-3,TRBV29-1,.
CASSVEGLASTDTQYF,TGTGCCAGCAGCGTAGAGGGACTAGCGAGCACAGATACGCAGTATTTT,TRBD2,16,TRBJ2-3,TRBV9,.
CASSLDRQAFF,TGCGCCAGCAGCTTGGACAGGCAAGCTTTCTTT,.,11,TRBJ1-1,TRBV5-1,.
CASLPTSGRYNEQFF,TGTGCCAGCTTACCAACTAGCGGTCGATACAATGAGCAGTTCTTC,TRBD2,15,TRBJ2-1,TRBV14,.
CASSLQGWREKLFF,TGCGCCAGCAGCTTGCAGGGTTGGCGTGAAAAACTGTTTTTT,.,14,TRBJ1-4,TRBV5-1,few
CASSEAGGGNEQYF,TGTGCCAGCAGTGAAGCAGGGGGCGGGAACGAGCAGTACTTC,.,14,TRBJ2-7,TRBV6-1,once
CASSPGLKNTEAFF,TGTGCCAGCTCACCGGGACTGAAGAACACTGAAGCTTTCTTT,.,14,TRBJ1-1,TRBV9,few
CASSSVPGETQYF,TGCGCCAGCAGCTCGGTCCCAGGAGAGACCCAGTACTTC,.,13,TRBJ2-5,TRBV5-1,.
CSADRSSAEAFF,TGCAGTGCTGATAGGTCAAGCGCTGAAGCTTTCTTT,.,12,TRBJ1-1,TRBV20-1,.
CASTLIPIGAAFF,TGTGCCAGCACCCTGATTCCGATAGGGGCGGCTTTCTTT,.,13,TRBJ1-1,TRBV12-3/TRBV12-4,.
CASSQGDRNTEAFF,TGTGCCAGCAGCCAAGGGGACAGGAACACTGAAGCTTTCTTT,TRBD1,14,TRBJ1-1,TRBV3-1,.
CASSSTNEKLFF,TGTGCCAGCAGCTCGACGAATGAAAAACTGTTTTTT,.,12,TRBJ1-4,TRBV3-1,few
CSAKVGDYEQYF,TGCAGTGCTAAGGTGGGGGACTACGAGCAGTACTTC,.,12,TRBJ2-7,TRBV20-1,few
CASSLDWDEQYF,TGCGCCAGCAGCTTGGATTGGGACGAGCAGTACTTC,.,12,TRBJ2-7,TRBV5-1,.
CSVGGPLWYEQYF,TGCAGCGTTGGGGGGCCGCTCTGGTACGAGCAGTACTTC,.,13,TRBJ2-7,TRBV29-1,few
CASGYRDGYTF,TGTGCCAGCGGCTACAGGGATGGCTACACCTTC,.,11,TRBJ1-2,TRBV28,.
CSARDQGSIQYF,TGCAGTGCTAGAGATCAAGGTTCCATTCAGTACTTC,.,12,TRBJ2-4,TRBV20-1,few
CSATIRDREHEQYF,TGCAGTGCTACAATCCGGGACAGGGAACACGAGCAGTACTTC,TRBD1,14,TRBJ2-7,TRBV20-1,few
CASSPRTGQGGGYTF,TGTGCCAGCAGCCCACGGACCGGACAGGGAGGTGGCTACACCTTC,TRBD1,15,TRBJ1-2,TRBV9,.
CATTARTGGYEQYF,TGTGCCACCACGGCCCGGACAGGGGGATACGAGCAGTACTTC,TRBD1,14,TRBJ2-7,TRBV6-1,few
CASSFGGLPYYEQYF,TGTGCCAGCAGTTTTGGGGGCCTTCCATACTACGAGCAGTACTTC,.,15,TRBJ2-7,TRBV12-3/TRBV12-4,many
CASSYLGRWSYEQYF,TGTGCCAGCAGTTACCTAGGCAGGTGGTCCTACGAGCAGTACTTC,.,15,TRBJ2-7,TRBV6-5,.